A selection of T cell receptor beta chains follows, all from one sample in a study of T cell changes during pregnancy in multiple sclerosis. Measured with immunoSEQ multiplex PCR; TCRdb has only the in-frame clones, and not every one. The table records just over 90,000 clones, 91% of them present only once. Source: peripheral blood, taken after pregnancy. All receptors come from a female donor in good health, enrolled as a control in a pregnancy study. The CDR3 runs from the conserved cysteine through the conserved F or W.

J gene,V gene,CDR3 protein
TRBJ2-6,TRBV28,CASSRAGTGVGANVLTF
TRBJ1-1,TRBV7-9,CASSPDRVGAEAFF
TRBJ1-3,TRBV5-1,CASSSTGTAGNTIYF
TRBJ2-3,TRBV7-2,CASSLDSDTQYF
TRBJ2-3,TRBV7-2,CASSLGRGTDTQYF
TRBJ1-2,TRBV6-4,CASSPSVLVRQNSNYGYTF
TRBJ2-7,TRBV7-2,CASSLGRGGEQYF
TRBJ2-5,TRBV2,CASSEDRGGETQYF
TRBJ1-1,TRBV5-5,CASSFVTGARMNTEAFF
TRBJ1-5,TRBV5-1,CASSRTGGSNQPQHF
TRBJ2-3,TRBV19,CASSSLPDGTDTQYF
TRBJ2-3,TRBV12-5,CASGLSLFPDTQYF
TRBJ1-2,TRBV2,CASSGQGVGGYTF
TRBJ1-2,TRBV28,CASSPLGQGVGSTF
TRBJ1-5,TRBV6-1,CASSGLDRGSNQPQHF
TRBJ1-5,TRBV6-5,CASSPGQGRRTPQHF
TRBJ2-1,TRBV28,CASSSDRDPYNEQFF
TRBJ2-7,TRBV9,CASSVSGSVDEQYF
TRBJ2-7,TRBV6-6,CASNSFGIRGEQYF
TRBJ2-1,TRBV5-6,CASSRGQSYNEQFF
TRBJ2-7,TRBV6-5,CASSSTGVTEQYF
TRBJ2-5,TRBV5-4,CASSRGVVGETQYF
TRBJ1-1,TRBV4-1,CASSHQVTGLGAEAFF
TRBJ2-1,TRBV4-3,CASSQIAGGLNQQFF